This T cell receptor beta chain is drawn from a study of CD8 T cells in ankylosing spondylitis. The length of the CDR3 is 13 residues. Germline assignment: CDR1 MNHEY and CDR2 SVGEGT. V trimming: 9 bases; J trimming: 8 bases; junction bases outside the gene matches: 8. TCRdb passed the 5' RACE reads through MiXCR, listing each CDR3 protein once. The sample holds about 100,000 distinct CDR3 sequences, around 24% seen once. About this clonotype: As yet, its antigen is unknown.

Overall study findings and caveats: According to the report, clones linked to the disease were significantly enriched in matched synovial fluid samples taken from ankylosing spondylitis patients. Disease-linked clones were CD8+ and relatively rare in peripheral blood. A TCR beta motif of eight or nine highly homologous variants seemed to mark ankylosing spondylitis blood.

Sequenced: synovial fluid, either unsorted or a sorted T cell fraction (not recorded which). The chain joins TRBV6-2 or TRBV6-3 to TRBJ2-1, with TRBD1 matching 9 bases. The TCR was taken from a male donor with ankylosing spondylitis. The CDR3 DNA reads TGTGCCAGTAAAGGGGGACAGGGCCATGAGCAGTTCTTC. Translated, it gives CASKGGQGHEQFF.